The clone carrying this T cell receptor (beta chain) was seen more than once but under ten times. Antigen specificity is unknown. This record comes from a study of blood T cells in healthy people across ages. General observations from the study: The study found more naive CD4+ cells and higher diversity in long-lived than aged donors. Diversity figures derived from one million T cells were judged to underestimate the true value.

Per-sample PBMC isolation yielded at least 6.5 million cells. Combining a sample-barcoded 5' primer with a J-beta primer mix, a second PCR ran for roughly 7 to 11 cycles. TCRdb re-called the 5' RACE reads with MiXCR, one entry per CDR3 protein. Of some 880,000 distinct CDR3 sequences listed, roughly 35% were seen once; the top ten hold approximately 12%. The TCR was taken from a man between 18 and 29 years old in good health. Sample: blood.

Written as DNA, the CDR3 is TGCGCCAGCAGCGGCGGATCTTTGGGGACCGGGGAGCTGTTTTTT. It codes for CASSGGSLGTGELFF. V gene TRBV5-1 combines with J gene TRBJ2-2; D remains ambiguous. V lost 4 bases and J lost 5, with 15 bases in between. The length of the CDR3 is 15 residues. Germline V gene lookup returns CDR1 SGHRS and CDR2 YFSETQ.